This T cell receptor beta chain was sequenced during a study of Tregs in tolerant kidney transplant recipients (dated by TCRdb to between 2018 and 2021). Notes on the research overall: TCRbeta sequencing was used in the study to identify donor-specific regulatory T cells before combined kidney and bone marrow transplantation, and the identified cells were then tracked after transplant. TCRbeta repertoire sequencing was used in 3 healthy controls to compare several ways of expanding Tregs specific for an allogeneic donor.

In the germline V gene (reference sequence), CDR1 corresponds to SSHAT and CDR2 to FNYEAQ. The CDR3 goes from the cysteine to the phenylalanine over 14 residues. The sequence is cut down to CDR3 DNA, 42 bases in frame from base 1. Unstimulated Tregs (CD4+CD25+CD127-), CD4+ non-Tregs (CD4+CD25-), CD4 and CD8 cells were FACS-sorted from thawed PBMCs. Thawed PBMCs were rested overnight at 37 degrees C with 150 to 200 IU/ml IL-2 before Treg sorting. Healthy control blood was obtained either as purchased buffy coats or from healthy volunteers. Healthy control blood was processed to PBMCs with a Ficoll density gradient and then cryopreserved, whereas patient PBMCs were collected both before and after transplant. Genomic DNA was extracted from sorted cells with the QIAGEN DNeasy Blood and Tissue Kit for TCRbeta CDR3 sequencing. High-throughput TCRbeta CDR3 sequencing, which included PCR amplification with bias correction and internal controls, was done commercially through immunoSEQ. The paper's data handling went like this. Unique productive TCRbeta sequences were defined by CDR3 nucleotide sequence when primers matched and otherwise by CDR3 amino acid sequence together with Vbeta and Jbeta genes. To correct for sorting error, sequences found in more than one sorted population at a frequency ratio of 2:1 or less were discarded, and the remaining shared sequences were assigned to the population with the higher frequency. Sequences were defined as donor-reactive when expanded at least 5-fold in CFSE-low cells versus unstimulated cells and present at a frequency of at least 0.01% in CFSE-low cells. Repertoire divergence was quantified by Jensen-Shannon divergence using the top 100 TCRbeta sequences ranked by frequency. When a sample had multiple sequencing runs, each run was corrected for sorting error separately and the runs were then pooled. The table was pulled from immuneACCESS by TCRdb, which kept in-frame rearrangements only. Such tables lose some clones; where checked, under half of the loss comes from unresolved V genes, and the rest has no known cause. V and J calls and clone size come straight from that table; D and trimming were deduced from the DNA. For this sample there are around 43,000 clones; 91% appear just once. The ten largest clones capture around 0.67% of the sample.

Results the study describes overall, beyond this receptor: Because only a small number of patients were included, the study had limitations, and the results will need to be validated in larger populations as well as under other immunosuppression protocols. Biological reproducibility was not examined directly, but technical replication error appeared to be minimal. The most biologically relevant and donor-specific TCRbeta repertoire appeared to be identified by expanding Tregs with activated donor B cells.

Of note for this clone: Its antigen specificity is not known. The germline gene is not matched at one end of the junction; a read error may be the cause.

The sequence was collected from a human donor in good health. Here the chain combines TRBV7-7 and TRBJ2-5, with the D gene tentatively TRBD1 or TRBD2, based on 6 matching bases in each. The sample was Tregs from blood. The nucleotide sequence reads as follows: TGTGCTAGCAGCGTAGGAGGGGGGCAAGAGACCCAGTACTTC. The encoded protein is CASSVGGGQETQYF.